A selection of T cell receptor beta chains follows, all from one sample in a study of shared clonotypes between healthy human individuals. Method: immunoSEQ multiplex PCR; TCRdb's copy keeps in-frame clones and lacks some. This sample yields around 2.5 million clones, of which 80% to 95% are seen a single time; around 0.4% belongs to the top ten. Sequencing used naive CD4+ T cells from PBMCs. The receptor set was obtained from a man between 18 and 35 years old in good health. Some clones in this sample may be carry-over from other donors' samples. CDR3s include the opening cysteine and the closing phenylalanine or tryptophan. The D gene is left open where the match is weak. Rows give clone size only sometimes, using once, few, many, or a class for an expanded clone.

j_call clone_size d_call v_call cdr3_aa cdr3_nt
TRBJ2-2 few . TRBV5-1 CASSLDAGELFF TGCGCCAGCAGCTTGGATGCCGGGGAGCTGTTTTTT
TRBJ1-3 . . TRBV19 CASSPSGSGNTIYF TGTGCCAGTAGTCCTTCGGGCTCTGGAAACACCATATATTTT
TRBJ2-7 . . TRBV6-6 CASSGQWYEQYF TGTGCCAGCAGTGGGCAGTGGTACGAGCAGTACTTC
TRBJ2-1 . . TRBV6-6 CASSYYSAGPGFF TGTGCCAGCAGTTACTACTCAGCCGGGCCTGGGTTCTTC
TRBJ2-4 . . TRBV28 CASSPSRPGLYIQYF TGTGCCAGCTCCCCGTCGCGACCGGGCCTCTACATTCAGTACTTC
TRBJ1-2 . . TRBV4-2 CASSQDFGANYGYTF TGTGCCAGCAGCCAAGATTTTGGGGCTAACTATGGCTACACCTTC
TRBJ2-1 . . TRBV30 CAWSEGLGSYNEQFF TGTGCCTGGAGTGAAGGTCTCGGCTCCTACAATGAGCAGTTCTTC
TRBJ2-2 once . TRBV28 CASSVGSLTGELFF TGTGCCAGCAGTGTAGGCAGTCTGACCGGGGAGCTGTTTTTT
TRBJ2-3 . . TRBV20-1 CSATGLPGVIF TGCAGTGCTACAGGACTCCCCGGGGTCATTTTT
TRBJ2-5 . . TRBV28 CASSHGSLRGETQYF TGTGCCAGCAGCCACGGAAGCCTCAGGGGAGAGACCCAGTACTTC
TRBJ1-4 . . TRBV5-1 CASSSEWNEKLFF TGCGCCAGCAGCTCGGAGTGGAATGAAAAACTGTTTTTT
TRBJ2-5 . TRBD2 TRBV5-1 CASSRTSQETQYF TGCGCCAGCAGCAGGACTAGTCAAGAGACCCAGTACTTC
TRBJ2-7 . . TRBV5-1 CASSFRPFTPSGTSGYEQYF TGCGCCAGCAGCTTTCGCCCATTCACCCCATCCGGGACAAGCGGCTACGAGCAGTACTTC
TRBJ1-1 . . TRBV7-3 CASSPGGGRGRDTEAFF TGTGCCAGCAGCCCCGGCGGAGGTAGAGGGCGGGACACTGAAGCTTTCTTT
TRBJ1-2 . . TRBV5-1 CASFPDPTGNYGYTF TGCGCCAGCTTTCCCGACCCTACGGGAAACTATGGCTACACCTTC
TRBJ2-6 . TRBD1 TRBV2 CASSSIAGQGVYSSGANVLTF TGTGCCAGCAGTTCAATCGCGGGACAGGGGGTGTATAGCTCTGGGGCCAACGTCCTGACTTTC
TRBJ2-2 once TRBD1 TRBV5-4 CASSLRDRLPGELFF TGTGCCAGCAGCTTAAGGGACAGGTTGCCCGGGGAGCTGTTTTTT
TRBJ2-1 . . TRBV5-1 CASSLYGGQHNEQFF TGCGCCAGCAGCTTGTACGGCGGGCAGCACAATGAGCAGTTCTTC
TRBJ2-7 . TRBD1 TRBV7-2 CASSLATGVEQYF TGTGCCAGCAGCTTAGCCACAGGGGTCGAGCAGTACTTC
TRBJ2-3 . . TRBV2 CASSLQALTDTQYF TGTGCCAGCAGTTTACAGGCTCTCACAGATACGCAGTATTTT
TRBJ2-7 . TRBD2 TRBV27 CASSPGRVFVGVRSYEQYF TGTGCCAGCAGTCCCGGGAGGGTGTTTGTGGGGGTCCGATCCTACGAGCAGTACTTC
TRBJ2-7 . . TRBV27 CASRRALGSTHEQYF TGTGCCAGCAGGAGAGCCTTGGGCTCAACTCACGAGCAGTACTTC
TRBJ2-6 . . TRBV28 CASSDRYSGANVLTF TGTGCCAGCAGCGACAGGTACTCTGGGGCCAACGTCCTGACTTTC
TRBJ2-1 . TRBD1 TRBV19 CASSTRQGRSSYNEQFF TGTGCCAGTAGTACGCGACAGGGGAGGAGCTCCTACAATGAGCAGTTCTTC
TRBJ2-7 . TRBD2 TRBV5-1 CASSFGLAGDPYEQYF TGCGCCAGCAGCTTCGGACTAGCGGGGGATCCCTACGAGCAGTACTTC
TRBJ1-2 . . TRBV11-1 CASSLPLSGSGGYTF TGTGCCAGCAGCTTGCCCTTGTCGGGCAGCGGTGGCTACACCTTC
TRBJ1-2 . TRBD1 TRBV7-3 CASSLTKKGDSAIWNGYTF TGTGCCAGCAGCTTAACTAAAAAAGGGGACAGCGCTATATGGAATGGCTACACCTTC
TRBJ2-3 . TRBD1 TRBV18 CASSQGGQADTQYF TGTGCCAGCTCCCAAGGGGGACAGGCAGATACGCAGTATTTT
TRBJ2-7 . TRBD1 TRBV6-5 CASSRLGQANYEQYF TGTGCCAGCAGTCGCCTGGGACAGGCAAACTACGAGCAGTACTTC
TRBJ1-1 few TRBD1 TRBV5-1 CASSQQGYTEAFF TGCGCCAGCAGCCAACAGGGGTACACTGAAGCTTTCTTT
TRBJ1-1 . . TRBV29-1 CSVIREFGTEAFF TGCAGCGTTATAAGGGAATTCGGGACTGAAGCTTTCTTT
TRBJ1-2 . . TRBV7-6 CASSPSGDRRPNGYTF TGTGCCAGCAGCCCAAGTGGAGACAGGAGACCAAATGGCTACACCTTC
TRBJ2-2 . TRBD2 TRBV7-7 CASSPQRGDTGELFF TGTGCCAGCAGCCCACAACGGGGGGACACCGGGGAGCTGTTTTTT
TRBJ1-1 . . TRBV4-3 CASSQVIGRGATEAFF TGCGCCAGCAGCCAAGTAATTGGCCGGGGGGCCACTGAAGCTTTCTTT
TRBJ1-4 . . TRBV27 CASSLSRLGATNEKLFF TGTGCCAGCAGTTTATCGAGACTAGGAGCAACTAATGAAAAACTGTTTTTT
TRBJ2-7 . TRBD1 TRBV5-1 CASSFPGQGVYEQYF TGCGCCAGCAGCTTCCCGGGACAGGGGGTATACGAGCAGTACTTC
TRBJ1-1 . . TRBV5-4 CASSLGRLNTEAFF TGTGCCAGCAGCTTGGGCAGGTTGAACACTGAAGCTTTCTTT
TRBJ2-7 . . TRBV5-6 CASSLARGLKFLSYEQYF TGTGCCAGCAGCTTGGCTCGGGGGCTCAAGTTTCTCTCCTACGAGCAGTACTTC
TRBJ1-1 few . TRBV5-8 CASSLFNTEAFF TGTGCCAGCAGCTTATTTAACACTGAAGCTTTCTTT
TRBJ2-7 once . TRBV4-1 CASSPDGRQSYEQYF TGCGCCAGCAGCCCAGATGGGCGACAGAGCTACGAGCAGTACTTC
TRBJ2-3 . TRBD1 TRBV9 CASSALGTGRDADTQYF TGTGCCAGCAGCGCGCTAGGGACAGGAAGAGACGCAGATACGCAGTATTTT
TRBJ1-1 . TRBD1 TRBV27 CASNRPHRGLIEAFF TGTGCCAGCAATCGTCCACACAGGGGGCTAATTGAAGCTTTCTTT